This TCR beta chain is drawn from a study of vaccination effects on CD4 cells after COVID-19. Sequenced by immunoSEQ multiplex PCR; TCRdb stores in-frame clones only, minus some. The sample yields tens of thousands of clones, roughly 73% seen once. About this clone itself: Its specificity is not known.

Culturing for 9 to 10 days preceded CD4+ T cell isolation. All study participants received two doses of BNT162b2 or mRNA-1273 vaccine. V shed 4 bases and J 3 bases; nucleotides not matched to a gene: 2. Looked up from germline, CDR1 is MGHRA and CDR2 is YSYEKL. This CDR3 has 14 residues. Sequenced here: CD4+ T cells from PBMCs cultured without peptide, sampled after COVID-19 vaccination. The origin of this receptor is a human donor who received a COVID-19 vaccine. This chain joins TRBV4-1 and TRBJ2-3, with 9 bases identical to TRBD1. The CDR3 nucleotides read TGCGCCAGCAGCCCAGGGACAGGGACAGATACGCAGTATTTT. The encoded protein is CASSPGTGTDTQYF.